The 13 T cell receptor beta chains reported below all come from one sample, sequenced in a study of blood T cell repertoires in COVID-19. TCRdb keeps only in-frame clones here, not all; method: immunoSEQ multiplex PCR. The sample includes around 83,000 clones, about 83% seen only once; the top ten take about 15%. The sequenced sample was peripheral blood. The receptors derive from a woman between 65 and 79 years old with acute or convalescent COVID-19.

This clone has more than one count but fewer than ten. The CDR3, as DNA: TGTGCCAGCAGCTTCGACGGGACAGGCAGCTACGAGCAGTACGTC. Protein sequence: CASSFDGTGSYEQYV. The chain combines TRBV5-6 with TRBJ2-7; 8 nucleotides align to TRBD1. The CDR3 is 15 residues long. With V trimmed by 2 bases and J by 3 bases, 7 bases remained unmatched. Germline V gene data show CDR1 as SGHDT and CDR2 as YYEEEE.

The chain links TRBV2 to TRBJ2-1, with D maybe TRBD1 (5 bases). Trimming took 3 bases from V and 7 from J, leaving 16 bases between them. CDR1 and CDR2 (germline): SNHLY, FYNNEI. The CDR3 consists of 15 residues. The CDR3 loop reads CASSDFLGQSNEQFF. The CDR3, as DNA: TGTGCCAGCAGTGATTTTTTGGGGCAGTCAAATGAGCAGTTCTTC.

The V call is TRBV2, the J call TRBJ1-2; TRBD1 agrees at 8 bases. In germline, CDR1 is SNHLY, CDR2 FYNNEI. J lost 4 bases, V lost 6 bases, and 13 bases had no gene match. The CDR3 contains 16 residues. CDR3 bases: TGTGCCAGCAGGGCGGGGACACAGGGGGTGAGCTATGGCTACACCTTC. This gives the protein CASRAGTQGVSYGYTF. Full variable domain (outside the CDR3, taken from reference TRBV2 and TRBJ1-2): EPEVTQTPSHQVTQMGQEVILRCVPISNHLYFYWYRQILGQKVEFLVSFYNNEISEKSEIFDDQFSVERPDGSNFTLKIRSTKLEDSAMYFCASRAGTQGVSYGYTFGSGTRLTVV.

Only a few counts were recorded for this clone. The V gene is TRBV27, the J gene TRBJ2-3; a possible D gene is TRBD2 (5 bases). This CDR3 spans 17 amino acids. Germline V CDR1 and CDR2: MNHEY, SMNVEV (reference sequence). Deletions cut 4 bases from V and 0 bases from J, with 17 bases between. CDR3 amino acids: CASSSPRPSRSTDTQYF. The CDR3 nucleotides read TGTGCCAGCAGTTCCCCCCGGCCTAGCCGGAGCACAGATACGCAGTATTTT.

The V and J genes are TRBV28 and TRBJ2-2; D is possibly TRBD1 (6 bases). The germline V gene encodes CDR1 MDHEN and CDR2 SYDVKM. This CDR3 has 15 residues. V was shortened by 8 bases and J by 0 bases, with 13 bases between the two germline ends. The CDR3 bases are TGTGCCAGCCACCAGGACAGATCGAACACCGGGGAGCTGTTTTTT. This encodes CASHQDRSNTGELFF.

The V and J genes are TRBV15 and TRBJ2-7; 7 bases are a match to TRBD2. V trimming: 0 bases; J trimming: 3 bases; junction bases outside the gene matches: 8. The CDR3 is 16 amino acids. Per germline, CDR1 LNHNV and CDR2 YYDKDF (reference sequence). Here the CDR3 reads CATSRDRRASGYEQYV. For the CDR3, the DNA is TGTGCCACCAGCAGAGATCGGCGGGCTAGCGGCTACGAGCAGTACGTC.

The CDR3 here is CASSGTGGYNQPQHF. CDR3 nucleotides: TGTGCCAGCAGTGGGACAGGGGGCTACAATCAGCCCCAGCATTTT. The chain has TRBV6-6 and TRBJ1-5, with TRBD1 matching over 12 bases. Germline V lookup: CDR1 MNHNY, CDR2 SVGAGI (reference sequence). This CDR3 region has 15 residues. V lost 5 bases, J lost 3 bases, and 2 bases stayed unmatched.

The chain uses TRBV9 and TRBJ2-1; D perhaps matches TRBD2 (7 bases). V was shortened by 9 bases and J by 5 bases, with 18 bases between the two germline ends. The length of the CDR3 is 14 residues. Germline lookup yields CDR1 SGDLS and CDR2 YYNGEE. The CDR3, as DNA: TGTGCCACCGAAAGGTTGGGGGGGCACAATGAGCAGTTCTTC. It translates to CATERLGGHNEQFF. Variable domain in full (rest from reference TRBV9 and TRBJ2-1): DSGVTQTPKHLITATGQRVTLRCSPRSGDLSVYWYQQSLDQGLQFLIQYYNGEERAKGNILERFSAQQFPDLHSELNLSSLELGDSALYFCATERLGGHNEQFFGPGTRLTVL.

The chain carries TRBV12-3 or TRBV12-4 and TRBJ2-3, with D hard to call. The CDR3 is 12 amino acids. The V gene lost 5 bases and the J gene lost 6 bases, with 9 bases spanning the gap. The CDR3 loop reads CASSIFPDTQYF. The CDR3 DNA sequence: TGTGCCAGCAGTATATTCCCCGATACGCAGTATTTT.

The chain is built from TRBV4-1 and TRBJ2-2; 7 bases agree with TRBD1. CDR1 MGHRA and CDR2 YSYEKL come from the germline V gene. The CDR3 covers 15 residues. The junction had 4 bases not matched to a gene; V was cut back by 2 bases and J by 4 bases. In DNA form, the CDR3 reads TGCGCCAGCAGCCAAAACAGGGGCTTCACCGGGGAGCTGTTTTTT. Translated, it gives CASSQNRGFTGELFF.

The chain uses TRBV4-3 and TRBJ2-3; 10 nucleotides line up with TRBD2. With 4 bases clipped from V and 1 base from J, the junction kept 8 bases outside the gene matches. This CDR3 comprises 17 residues. Germline-derived CDR1 and CDR2 are LGHNA and YSLEER. The CDR3 protein is CASSLALAGVRTDTQYF. CDR3 coding DNA: TGCGCCAGCAGCCTAGCCCTAGCGGGAGTACGCACAGATACGCAGTATTTT.

This sequence joins TRBV10-3 and TRBJ2-3, with 11 bases matching TRBD2. The germline V gene encodes CDR1 ENHRY and CDR2 SYGVKD. J gave up 0 bases and V 10 bases, and 6 bases lay outside the gene matches. The CDR3 length is 15 residues. CDR3: CATTSGSTSTDTQYF. The DNA of the CDR3 is TGTGCCACAACTAGCGGGAGTACTAGCACAGATACGCAGTATTTT.

The rearrangement links TRBV7-9 to TRBJ2-5, with D perhaps matching TRBD1 (6 bases). CDR3 length: 17 amino acids. The germline gives CDR1 SEHNR, CDR2 FQNEAQ (reference sequence). Between the trimmed V and J ends, which lost 5 bases and 5 bases, there was a span of 24 bases. As DNA, the CDR3 is TGTGCCAGCAGCAACCGCGTGGAGGAACAAGACAGGGAGACCCAGTACTTC. Protein: CASSNRVEEQDRETQYF.